This TCR beta chain stems from a study of immune heterogeneity within non-small cell lung tumors. Remarks on this clonotype: Its antigen remains unidentified.

V was clipped by 8 bases and J by 3 bases, with 13 bases between them. CDR1 is SNHLY and CDR2 is FYNNEI in the germline V gene. There are 13 residues in the CDR3. The TCR beta CDR3 region was amplified by multiplex PCR employing 32 V and 13 J primers. One entry per CDR3 protein, called by TCRdb with MiXCR from the multiplex PCR reads. The sample has 9,000 to 13,000 distinct CDR3 sequences, 25% to 30% seen once. General study results and limits: Local T-cell repertoire clonality was correlated with local tumor mutational burden, and the correlation was positive. It was moderate in strength but statistically significant (R roughly 0.35). Identical dominant CDR3 beta clonotypes spanned tumor sites within a patient, beside site-unique high-frequency clones.

With 600 ng used per sample, the template was genomic DNA from bulk tumor. Primary tumors were biopsied several times each, far apart, intraoperatively. Curative operations were performed on patients who had untreated, newly diagnosed non-small cell lung cancer. A total of about 15 patients with newly diagnosed non-small cell lung cancer, all of whom were undergoing surgery with curative intent, made up the donors. This TCR was sampled from a woman between 50 and 59 years old with non-small cell lung cancer. The sequencing sample was made of lung tumor tissue. The chain joins TRBV2 to TRBJ1-1; a weak D match, TRBD1 (5 bases). Here the CDR3 DNA reads TGTGCCAGCGGTCAGGGATTTGACACTGAAGCTTTCTTT. Encoded protein: CASGQGFDTEAFF.